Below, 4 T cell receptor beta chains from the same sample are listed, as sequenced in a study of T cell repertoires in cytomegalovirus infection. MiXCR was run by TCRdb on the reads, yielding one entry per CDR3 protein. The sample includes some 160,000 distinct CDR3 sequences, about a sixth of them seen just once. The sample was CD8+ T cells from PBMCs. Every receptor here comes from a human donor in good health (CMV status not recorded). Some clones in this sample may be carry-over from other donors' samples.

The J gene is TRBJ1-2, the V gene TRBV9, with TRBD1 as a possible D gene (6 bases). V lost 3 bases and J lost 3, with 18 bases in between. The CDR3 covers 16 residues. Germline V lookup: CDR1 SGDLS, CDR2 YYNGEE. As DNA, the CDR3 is TGTGCCAGCAGCGACCTCAGGACCAGGACAGACTATGGCTACACCTTC. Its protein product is CASSDLRTRTDYGYTF. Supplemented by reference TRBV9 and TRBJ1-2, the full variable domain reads DSGVTQTPKHLITATGQRVTLRCSPRSGDLSVYWYQQSLDQGLQFLIQYYNGEERAKGNILERFSAQQFPDLHSELNLSSLELGDSALYFCASSDLRTRTDYGYTFGSGTRLTVV.

This CDR3 is CASSFLTSENTGELFF. In DNA, the CDR3 is TGTGCCAGCAGCTTTTTAACTAGCGAGAACACCGGGGAGCTGTTTTTT. J is TRBJ2-2 and V is TRBV11-2, with 7 bases lining up with TRBD2. This CDR3 has 16 residues. Germline CDR1 is SGHAT and CDR2 is FQNNGV. Trimming removed 3 bases from V and 1 base from J; junction bases left unmatched: 5.

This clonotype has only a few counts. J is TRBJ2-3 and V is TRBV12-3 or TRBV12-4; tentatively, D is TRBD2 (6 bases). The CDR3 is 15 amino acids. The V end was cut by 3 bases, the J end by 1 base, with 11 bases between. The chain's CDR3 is CASSFGGGGTDTQYF. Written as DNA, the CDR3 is TGTGCCAGCAGTTTTGGGGGAGGCGGCACAGATACGCAGTATTTT.

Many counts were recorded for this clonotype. The CDR3 sequence is CASTPSWGGRETQYF. The CDR3 nucleotides read TGTGCCAGCACCCCGAGTTGGGGGGGGCGGGAGACCCAGTACTTC. This chain links TRBV7-2 with TRBJ2-5, with D possibly matching TRBD2 (7 bases). The CDR3 is 15 residues long. The germline V gene encodes CDR1 SGHTA and CDR2 FQGNSA. V lost 7 bases, J lost 5 bases, and 20 bases lay in between.